The clone carrying this T cell receptor beta chain showed up just once. The antigen remains unidentified. This entry is derived from a study of T cell responses to AZD1222 COVID-19 vaccine. Study-level points and caveats: CD4 TCRs associated with vaccination spanned spike, dominating at 160-218 and 743-854. White British donors predominated, females outnumbered males, and clonal diversity was possibly underestimated.

V shed 5 bases and J 2 bases; nucleotides not matched to a gene: 5. Per germline, CDR1 MNHEY and CDR2 SVGAGI. This CDR3 comprises 14 residues. The method was immunoSEQ multiplex PCR; TCRdb's version includes in-frame clones alone and lacks a portion of them. The table has 100,000 to 150,000 clones, roughly 85% seen once. This TCR was recovered from an adult in good health. The sequencing here drew on peripheral blood, taken on day 0 of AZD1222 vaccination. The chain links TRBV6-5 to TRBJ2-7; 8 nucleotides agree with TRBD2. The DNA of the CDR3 is TGTGCCAGCAGTACTAGCGGAAAACCCTACGAGCAGTACTTC. Protein product: CASSTSGKPYEQYF.